This T cell receptor beta chain was sequenced during a study of identical twins. This clonotype was seen only a few times. TCRdb fed the 5' RACE reads into MiXCR, producing one record per CDR3 protein. The sample gives about 210,000 distinct CDR3 sequences, about a tenth of which show up once; 5% to 6% is in the top ten. The V end lost 7 bases, the J end lost 9 bases, and 19 bases lay between the germline ends. The CDR3 extends over 14 amino acids. Sequencing was performed on memory (CD45RO+) T cells sorted from blood. The TCR sequence derives from a woman under 30 in good health. The chain has TRBV12-3 or TRBV12-4 and TRBJ2-1; a possible D gene is TRBD2 (7 bases). The CDR3 here is CASTSRGGSGEQFF. In nucleotides, the CDR3 is TGTGCCAGCACCTCAAGGGGGGGGAGCGGTGAGCAGTTCTTC.